A single sample gave rise to the 8 T cell receptor beta chains below, sequenced in a study of shared clonotypes between healthy human individuals. Sequenced by immunoSEQ multiplex PCR; TCRdb stores in-frame clones only, minus some. The sample has over a million clones, under 80% seen once. What was sequenced was memory CD4+ T cells sorted from blood. Subset noted: CD45RA-negative fraction. These receptors all stem from a young man in good health.

The gene calls are TRBV5-1 and TRBJ1-5, with TRBD1 as a possible D gene (6 bases). This CDR3 spans 14 amino acids. The V gene's germline CDR1 is SGHRS and CDR2 YFSETQ. Trimming shortened V by 2 bases and J by 4 bases, and 10 bases separated the two germline ends. CDR3 DNA sequence: TGCGCCAGCAGCTTAGGGGGGGCTAATCAGCCCCAGCATTTT. As protein: CASSLGGANQPQHF.

This clone was counted only a few times. This rearrangement joins TRBV18 to TRBJ2-2, with a possible D match to TRBD1 (5 bases). Germline V gives CDR1 KGHSH, CDR2 LQKENI. V dropped 2 bases and J dropped 1 base, with 8 bases sitting between them. This CDR3 is built from 15 residues. The CDR3 DNA reads as TGTGCCAGCTCACCAATAGGACAGAACACCGGGGAGCTGTTTTTT. It encodes CASSPIGQNTGELFF.

The V gene is TRBV20-1, the J gene TRBJ2-1; D call uncertain. Looked up from germline, CDR1 is DFQATT and CDR2 is SNEGSKA (reference sequence). The CDR3 sequence is 11 residues long. V lost 2 bases and J lost 10, with 9 bases in between. The CDR3 region has the DNA TGCAGTGCTAGAACAGACCGAGAGCAGTTCTTC. This sequence encodes CSARTDREQFF.

As for this clone: The sample contains more than one DNA sequence encoding this CDR3. The rearrangement uses TRBV6-6 and TRBJ2-3; D ambiguous. Germline assignment: CDR1 MNHNY and CDR2 SVGAGI (reference sequence). This CDR3 has 11 residues. Trimming stripped 5 bases from V and 3 bases from J, with 3 bases between. The chain's CDR3 is CASSPTDTQYF. CDR3 DNA: TGTGCCAGCAGTCCGACAGATACGCAGTATTTT.

The rearrangement joins TRBV5-1 to TRBJ2-3, with D tentatively TRBD2 (6 bases). In germline, CDR1 is SGHRS, CDR2 YFSETQ. CDR3 length: 15 residues. V was clipped by 2 bases and J by 0 bases, with 10 bases between them. The CDR3 is CASSFTSPSTDTQYF. The CDR3 DNA reads as TGCGCCAGCAGCTTCACTAGCCCAAGCACAGATACGCAGTATTTT.

In this sample, this clone turned up once. The gene calls are TRBV7-9 and TRBJ2-1, with 7 bases that match TRBD2. The CDR3 has 17 residues. Germline V gene sequence: CDR1 SEHNR, CDR2 FQNEAQ (reference sequence). With 5 bases clipped from V and 0 bases from J, the junction kept 10 bases outside the gene matches. CDR3 in amino acids: CASSMGLTRASYNEQFF. CDR3 coding DNA: TGTGCCAGCAGCATGGGACTAACGAGGGCCTCCTACAATGAGCAGTTCTTC.

In its sample, this clone was seen a few times. The V gene is TRBV25-1, the J gene TRBJ1-1, with D perhaps matching TRBD1 (6 bases). The ends were cut back, 10 bases at V and 1 base at J, with 16 bases in the middle. The length of the CDR3 is 14 residues. Germline CDR1 and CDR2: MGHDK and SYGVNS. CDR3 loop: CATSFAGANTEAFF. The CDR3 DNA is TGTGCCACCTCGTTCGCAGGGGCGAACACTGAAGCTTTCTTT.

This sequence joins TRBV9 and TRBJ1-1; D is possibly TRBD1 (6 bases). Trimming took 4 bases from V and 5 from J, leaving 15 bases between them. CDR1 and CDR2 from the germline V gene are SGDLS and YYNGEE. The CDR3 loop spans 14 amino acids. The DNA for the CDR3 is TGTGCCAGCAGCTTGACACAGGGTTATACTGAAGCTTTCTTT. It encodes CASSLTQGYTEAFF.